These T cell receptor beta chains were read from a single sample in a study of early T cells in non-severe SARS-CoV-2 infection. MiXCR, applied by TCRdb to the 5' RACE reads, yields one record per CDR3 protein. The data contain tens of thousands of distinct CDR3 sequences, less than 9.5% of them singletons. Sequencing was done on a sample of whole blood. The receptors here all came from an adult who was a healthcare worker with PCR-confirmed SARS-CoV-2 infection or an uninfected control (not recorded which). Both conserved end residues are part of each CDR3. The order of the fields is V gene, J gene, D gene, clone size, CDR3 DNA, CDR3 protein. A D gene is named only where the DNA matches it firmly. Clone size is given for some rows only: seen once, a few or many times, or a class if the clone is expanded.

TRBV20-1	TRBJ1-1	NA	NA	TGCAGTGCTAGTGGAGGGATAGGCACTGAAGCTTTCTTT	CSASGGIGTEAFF
TRBV12-3/TRBV12-4	TRBJ2-7	NA	NA	TGTGCCAGCAGTTTCCGCCGATGGGAGCAGTACTTC	CASSFRRWEQYF
TRBV12-3/TRBV12-4	TRBJ2-3	TRBD2	medium-sized	TGTGCCAGCAGTTTACCAGGCGGGGGGACAGATACGCAGTATTTT	CASSLPGGGTDTQYF
TRBV10-3	TRBJ2-7	NA	NA	TGTGCCATCAGGGACGGAACAGGGAGCTACGAGCAGTACTTC	CAIRDGTGSYEQYF
TRBV6-5	TRBJ1-6	NA	NA	TGTGCCAGCAGCCTAGGATGGGGGAATTCACCCCTCCACTTT	CASSLGWGNSPLHF
TRBV11-2	TRBJ2-1	TRBD2	many	TGTGCCAGCAGGTTCTCCGGGACTAGCCGCGATGAGCAGTTCTTC	CASRFSGTSRDEQFF
TRBV20-1	TRBJ2-3	NA	many	TGCAGTGCCATCGGTTTTAGCACAGATACGCAGTATTTT	CSAIGFSTDTQYF
TRBV29-1	TRBJ1-2	TRBD1	many	TGCAGCGTCTTCGGACAGGGGGGATTGGGCTACACCTTC	CSVFGQGGLGYTF
TRBV19	TRBJ2-7	TRBD1	few	TGTGCCAGTAGTAGGATGGGACAGGGCATATCCTACGAGCAGTACTTC	CASSRMGQGISYEQYF
TRBV7-9	TRBJ1-1	NA	large	TGTGCCAGCAGCCCGAGGGGGGAGGGTGTGAACACTGAAGCTTTCTTT	CASSPRGEGVNTEAFF
TRBV12-3/TRBV12-4	TRBJ2-2	TRBD2	NA	TGTGCCAGCAGTTTGAGGGGACTAGCGGGAGTAGGCGGGGAGCTGTTTTTT	CASSLRGLAGVGGELFF
TRBV20-1	TRBJ1-1	NA	few	TGCAGTGCTAGCCCACCAGGGGTCATGAACACTGAAGCTTTCTTT	CSASPPGVMNTEAFF
TRBV10-2	TRBJ2-1	TRBD2	many	TGCGCCAGCAGTCCGGGACTAGCGGCGACCTACAATGAGCAGTTCTTC	CASSPGLAATYNEQFF
TRBV3-1	TRBJ1-2	NA	NA	TGTGCCAGCAGCCCCCATCGGGCGGAAAATGGCTACACCTTC	CASSPHRAENGYTF
TRBV9	TRBJ1-5	TRBD1	NA	TGTGCCAGCAGCGTAGCCCCCGGACAGGGTTTGGATCAGCCCCAGCATTTT	CASSVAPGQGLDQPQHF
TRBV12-3/TRBV12-4	TRBJ2-7	TRBD2	many	TGTGCCAGCAGCGACGGCGGGGGGGCCCACGAGCAGTACTTC	CASSDGGGAHEQYF
TRBV29-1	TRBJ2-2	TRBD2	many	TGCAGCGTTACTTCGACTAGCGGGGGCACCGGGGAGCTGTTTTTT	CSVTSTSGGTGELFF
TRBV11-2	TRBJ2-7	TRBD1	few	TGTGCCAGCAGCTTAACCGGGACAGGGATACAAGAGCAGTACTTC	CASSLTGTGIQEQYF
TRBV4-3	TRBJ2-3	TRBD2	few	TGCGCCAGCAGCCAAGAAAATAGCGGGAGAGTGGGGACGCAGTATTTT	CASSQENSGRVGTQYF
TRBV7-2	TRBJ2-7	NA	many	TGTGCCAGCAGCTGGGCCCCTGCCGGCGAGCAGTACTTC	CASSWAPAGEQYF
TRBV7-2	TRBJ2-5	NA	many	TGTGCCAGCAGCTTAGAAACCCTCCGTGAGACCCAGTACTTC	CASSLETLRETQYF
TRBV29-1	TRBJ2-3	NA	NA	TGCAGCTGGGAGGGGGCGGAAAGCACAGATACGCAGTATTTT	CSWEGAESTDTQYF
TRBV11-2	TRBJ2-1	TRBD2	medium-sized	TGTGCCAGCAGCTTAGTGCCTAGCGGGAGTGTGCTCTTC	CASSLVPSGSVLF
TRBV14	TRBJ2-1	TRBD2	many	TGTGCCAGCAGCCAAGAAGAAGGTCGGCTAGCGGGAGTGAATGAGCAGTTCTTC	CASSQEEGRLAGVNEQFF
TRBV5-6	TRBJ1-1	NA	NA	TGTGCCAGCAGCTCGGGACGGGTAAACACTGAAGCTTTCTTT	CASSSGRVNTEAFF
TRBV12-3/TRBV12-4	TRBJ2-2	NA	many	TGTGCCAGCAGTCCCTTCCCCGGGGAGCTGTTTTTT	CASSPFPGELFF
TRBV9	TRBJ2-7	NA	many	TGTGCCAGCAGCGTAGGAGACGGGGGATCCTACGAGCAGTACTTC	CASSVGDGGSYEQYF
TRBV6-1	TRBJ1-5	TRBD1	few	TGTGCCAGCGGCGGGACAGGGGATCAGCCCCAGCATTTT	CASGGTGDQPQHF
TRBV5-1	TRBJ2-6	NA	many	TGCGCCAGCAGCTCAAGTGGTGGGGCCAACGTCCTGACTTTC	CASSSSGGANVLTF